This T cell receptor (beta chain) is from a study of regulatory T cells in long-lasting Graves disease. Construction of TCR beta libraries relied on iRepertoire HTBI primers and on Arm-PCR targeting CDR3 regions. TCRdb used MiXCR to reprocess the multiplex PCR reads, holding one entry per CDR3 protein. In the table there are 400,000 to 500,000 distinct CDR3 sequences, about a sixth of which are singletons. V shed 3 bases and J shed 1 base, with 9 bases lying between them. CDR1 is SGHAT and CDR2 is FQNNGV in the germline V gene. The CDR3 totals 14 residues. Time point here: newly diagnosed GD, antithyroid drugs for less than 3 months. Extracted RNA from PBMCs served as the source of the TCR library. The sample holds many counts of this clonotype. These same records also appear under a second study, on T cells in Graves' hyperthyroidism and ophthalmopathy.

J is TRBJ2-5 and V is TRBV11-2; either TRBD1 or TRBD2 may fit D (5 bases each). The sample was peripheral blood mononuclear cells (PBMCs), taken at new diagnosis, from a patient treated with antithyroid drugs. This sequence originates from a woman aged 25-40 years with Graves disease. This CDR3 reads CASSFIGGQETQYF. CDR3 DNA sequence: TGTGCCAGCAGCTTTATTGGGGGCCAAGAGACCCAGTACTTC.